This entry lists 26 T cell receptor beta chains sequenced from one sample in a study of CD8+ T cells in alopecia areata. Specified treatment: oral pan-JAK inhibitor, 5-10 mg twice daily. Sequencing relied on a cDNA template that was reverse transcribed from extracted RNA. Some clones are missing from TCRdb's copy, which holds only in-frame ones; the method was immunoSEQ multiplex PCR. Among 140,000 to 150,000 clones, around half were seen once, and the ten largest hold 15% to 20%. This material consisted of CD8+ T cells sorted from blood, taken at week 4, from a patient treated with tofacitinib. These receptors were obtained from a human donor with alopecia areata.

The chain uses TRBV2 and TRBJ2-7; 10 bases match TRBD1. With V trimmed by 8 bases and J by 7 bases, 5 bases remained unmatched. Germline V gene data show CDR1 as SNHLY and CDR2 as FYNNEI. This CDR3 comprises 12 residues. CDR3 nucleotide sequence: TGTGCCAGCCGGGACAGGGGCCGGGAGCAGTACTTC. Its translation is CASRDRGREQYF.

The rearrangement uses TRBV10-3 and TRBJ1-5, with 7 bases matching TRBD1. CDR3 length equals 14 residues. The germline CDR1 and CDR2 sequences are ENHRY and SYGVKD. The V and J ends lost 6 bases and 6 bases, in that order; junction bases with no gene match: 8. CDR3 protein: CAIRPDRDGQPQHF. CDR3 DNA sequence: TGTGCCATCAGACCCGACAGGGACGGTCAGCCCCAGCATTTT.

This chain uses TRBV11-2 with TRBJ2-5, with TRBD1 as a possible D gene (6 bases). Germline V gives CDR1 SGHAT, CDR2 FQNNGV. The CDR3 is 13 residues long. V dropped 0 bases and J dropped 10 bases, with 12 bases sitting between them. The CDR3 loop reads CASSLDLGASQYF. CDR3 in DNA: TGTGCCAGCAGCTTAGATTTGGGGGCTAGCCAGTACTTC.

On this clone: Because the CDR3's place on the DNA is in doubt, the DNA is left out and the CDR3 is given as listed by TCRdb. The chain has TRBV30 and TRBJ2-7; the D call in the table, TRBD1, was not verified against the DNA. Both ends counted, the CDR3 spans 13 residues. Germline CDR1 and CDR2: GTSNPN and SVGIG (reference sequence). This CDR3 is CAWSVGLGAEEYF.

The chain links TRBV6-5 to TRBJ1-1; no firm D call. Germline V gene sequence: CDR1 MNHEY, CDR2 SVGAGI. V was pared by 5 bases and J by 5 bases, with 9 bases between. This CDR3 region has 12 residues. The CDR3 spells CASSPSGTEAFF. For the CDR3, the DNA is TGTGCCAGCAGTCCCTCTGGGACTGAAGCTTTCTTT.

The chain recombines TRBV2 with TRBJ1-5; TRBD1 matches 10 bases. This CDR3 contains 15 residues. CDR1 and CDR2 (germline): SNHLY, FYNNEI. V was clipped by 6 bases and J by 7 bases; unmatched bases: 9. Written as DNA, the CDR3 is TGTGCCAGCAGGGTCGCGACAGGGGGCTTGCAGCCCCAGCATTTT. As protein: CASRVATGGLQPQHF.

There are a few counts of this clone. The chain's CDR3 is CASSWDRGNEQFF. Written as DNA, the CDR3 is TGTGCCAGCAGTTGGGACAGGGGAAATGAGCAGTTCTTC. The genes are TRBV2 and TRBJ2-1, with 10 bases that match TRBD1. From germline, CDR1 is SNHLY and CDR2 FYNNEI. V dropped 5 bases and J dropped 7; count of bases not matched to a gene: 2. CDR3 length equals 13 residues.

CDR3 sequence reads: CASSSGRSYEQYF. CDR3 nucleotide sequence: TGTGCCAGCAGTTCGGGACGCTCCTACGAGCAGTACTTC. The chain joins TRBV27 to TRBJ2-7; D may match TRBD1 or TRBD2 (5 bases each). The CDR3 sequence is 13 residues long. Trimming cost V 4 bases and J 0 bases, with 7 bases left between them. Germline V gives CDR1 MNHEY, CDR2 SMNVEV (reference sequence).

This clone was seen only a few times. The rearrangement joins TRBV5-6 to TRBJ1-1; D is undetermined. Germline V CDR1 and CDR2: SGHDT, YYEEEE. Trimming cost V 6 bases and J 6 bases, with 24 bases left between them. The CDR3 is 16 amino acids. The CDR3 region is CASTELGWGGIPEAFF. Here the CDR3 DNA reads TGTGCCAGCACCGAGCTTGGATGGGGTGGGATCCCTGAAGCTTTCTTT.

This rearrangement joins TRBV25-1 to TRBJ1-4, with D uncertain. This CDR3 contains 15 residues. V gave up 3 bases and J gave up 4 bases, with 12 bases separating them. Germline values: CDR1 MGHDK, CDR2 SYGVNS. CDR3 coding DNA: TGTGCCAGCAGTGATTTGAGCTACGATAATGAAAAACTGTTTTTT. It translates to CASSDLSYDNEKLFF.

The chain combines TRBV6-5 with TRBJ2-7, with 8 positions matching TRBD2. The CDR3 contains 15 residues. In germline, CDR1 is MNHEY, CDR2 SVGAGI. Trimming removed 5 bases from V and 6 bases from J; junction bases left unmatched: 12. The DNA for the CDR3 is TGTGCCAGCAGTCCTGAGCTCGGGACTAGTACCGAGCAGTACTTC. Amino acids: CASSPELGTSTEQYF.

The chain couples TRBV11-2 to TRBJ1-4; D perhaps matches TRBD1 (5 bases). The CDR3 loop spans 16 amino acids. Germline V gene sequence: CDR1 SGHAT, CDR2 FQNNGV. V was pared by 5 bases and J by 6 bases, with 19 bases between. The CDR3 reads CASSRGLRGVHEKLFF. Written as DNA, the CDR3 is TGTGCCAGCAGCCGCGGTTTACGGGGGGTCCATGAAAAACTGTTTTTT.

V is TRBV6-5 and J is TRBJ2-1, with 9 bases identical to TRBD1. This CDR3 contains 15 residues. The J segment lost 10 bases and the V segment lost 4 bases, leaving 11 bases of the junction unmatched. The germline CDR1 and CDR2 sequences are MNHEY and SVGAGI. The DNA of the CDR3 is TGTGCCAGCAGTTCCCAACAGGGGGCAAGTTGGGAGCAGTTCTTC. This codes for CASSSQQGASWEQFF.

The table lists this clone with a count of one. This chain uses TRBV30 with TRBJ2-7, with TRBD2 as a possible D gene (5 bases). This CDR3 has 13 residues. V was clipped by 1 base and J by 2 bases, with 9 bases between them. The V gene's germline CDR1 is GTSNPN and CDR2 SVGIG (reference sequence). The CDR3, as DNA: TGTGCCTGGAGTGAAAGGGAGACCTACGAGCAGTACTTC. Translating gives CAWSERETYEQYF.

DNA for the CDR3: TGTGCCATCAGTGAGTCGGGTGGCTACGAGCAGTACTTC. Protein: CAISESGGYEQYF. V usage is TRBV10-3 and J usage is TRBJ2-7; no firm D call. V was shortened by 0 bases and J by 3 bases, with 6 bases between the two germline ends. The germline CDR1 and CDR2 sequences are ENHRY and SYGVKD. The CDR3 extends over 13 amino acids.

This chain joins TRBV5-1 and TRBJ2-1; tentative D call: TRBD1 (5 bases). Germline-derived CDR1 and CDR2 are SGHRS and YFSETQ. The CDR3 contains 16 residues. The V and J ends lost 4 bases and 2 bases respectively, with 16 bases between them. Here the CDR3 reads CASSLLPGQTYNEQFF. CDR3 sequence (DNA): TGCGCCAGCAGCCTGTTACCAGGGCAGACCTACAATGAGCAGTTCTTC.

This clone has a handful of counts. This rearrangement joins TRBV2 to TRBJ2-1; the D is unclear. CDR1 SNHLY and CDR2 FYNNEI come from the germline V gene. The CDR3 runs 10 residues. With 8 bases removed from V and 10 bases from J, the gap between germline ends came to 9 bases. DNA of the CDR3: TGTGCCAGCCCCCGGTGGGAGCAGTTCTTC. It translates to CASPRWEQFF.

The rearrangement links TRBV30 to TRBJ1-1; unclear D gene. This CDR3 is built from 10 residues. Germline assignment: CDR1 GTSNPN and CDR2 SVGIG (reference sequence). Between the trimmed V and J ends, which lost 2 bases and 11 bases, there was a span of 9 bases. The CDR3 loop is CAWSTRMAFF. CDR3 DNA sequence: TGTGCCTGGAGTACTCGTATGGCTTTCTTT.

The genes are TRBV6-5 and TRBJ2-7; no reliable D call. Germline assignment: CDR1 MNHEY and CDR2 SVGAGI. This CDR3 has 11 amino acids. V lost 2 bases and J 6 bases, leaving 5 bases between the germline ends. CDR3 protein: CASSYVGEQYF. The CDR3 nucleotides are TGTGCCAGCAGTTACGTGGGCGAGCAGTACTTC.

The chain combines TRBV7-9 with TRBJ2-3, with a tentative D call TRBD1 (5 bases). The V gene lost 1 base and the J gene lost 3 bases, with 11 bases spanning the gap. The CDR3 covers 15 residues. CDR1 is SEHNR, CDR2 FQNEAQ, per germline (reference sequence). DNA for the CDR3: TGTGCCAGCAGCTTAGGCAGGGCTATAACAGATACGCAGTATTTT. Encoded protein: CASSLGRAITDTQYF.

J is TRBJ1-2 and V is TRBV4-1; possible D gene TRBD1, 5 bases. Trimming stripped 1 base from V and 3 bases from J, with 12 bases between. CDR3 size: 15 residues. Per germline, CDR1 MGHRA and CDR2 YSYEKL. Here the CDR3 reads CASSQGGDHHYGYTF. The CDR3 DNA reads TGCGCCAGCAGCCAAGGGGGGGATCACCACTATGGCTACACCTTC.

V gene TRBV5-1 combines with J gene TRBJ2-7; 7 bases agree with TRBD1. The trim removed 4 bases at V and 5 bases at J, leaving 9 bases unmatched. This CDR3 has 14 amino acids. Germline values: CDR1 SGHRS, CDR2 YFSETQ. The CDR3 sequence is CASSEWTGRDEQYF. CDR3 bases: TGCGCCAGCAGCGAATGGACAGGTCGGGACGAGCAGTACTTC.

By frequency in the sample, this clone is medium-sized. The chain is built from TRBV6-1 and TRBJ2-7; D is ambiguous. The CDR3 spans 13 residues. Germline values: CDR1 MNHNS, CDR2 SASEGT. Trimming cost V 6 bases and J 2 bases, with 11 bases left between them. The DNA for the CDR3 is TGTGCCAGCAGAGAGTTGGCGACCTACGAGCAGTACTTC. Translating gives CASRELATYEQYF.

The J gene is TRBJ2-1, the V gene TRBV15; D unclear. The CDR3 is 13 amino acids. Between the trimmed V and J ends, which lost 3 bases and 4 bases, there was a span of 7 bases. CDR1 and CDR2 (germline): LNHNV, YYDKDF (reference sequence). The DNA of the CDR3 is TGTGCCACCAGCAGCCCTGGGTACAATGAGCAGTTCTTC. Its protein is CATSSPGYNEQFF. Full variable domain (missing parts from reference TRBV15 and TRBJ2-1): DAMVIQNPRYQVTQFGKPVTLSCSQTLNHNVMYWYQQKSSQAPKLLFHYYDKDFNNEADTPDNFQSRRPNTSFCFLDIRSPGLGDTAMYLCATSSPGYNEQFFGPGTRLTVL.

The chain uses TRBV23-1 and TRBJ1-5, with unresolved D. TRBV23-1 qualifies as an ORF whose function is uncertain. The V and J ends lost 1 base and 4 bases respectively, with 2 bases between them. The CDR3 loop spans 12 amino acids. This chain's CDR3 is CASSQLNQPQHF. The CDR3 DNA reads TGCGCCAGCAGTCAATTGAATCAGCCCCAGCATTTT.

A remark on this clone: This sequence is one base from a far larger clone and is likely a read error. The V gene is TRBV7-9, the J gene TRBJ2-7; 7 nucleotides agree with TRBD1. The germline gives CDR1 SEHNR, CDR2 FQNEAQ (reference sequence). Trimming removed 4 bases from V and 2 bases from J; junction bases left unmatched: 2. The CDR3 has 13 residues. The CDR3 region has the DNA TGTGCCAGCAGCTCGGGACAGACCTACGAGCAGTACTTC. Translated, it gives CASSSGQTYEQYF.